The 6 T cell receptor beta chains reported below all come from one sample, sequenced in a study of blood T cell repertoires in COVID-19. Repertoires were generated with immunoSEQ multiplex PCR, while TCRdb's copy carries only in-frame clones and drops some. The sample shows about 160,000 clones, 88% of them seen only once. Sequenced: PBMCs or T cells enriched from blood (not recorded which). The receptors stem from a woman aged 45-65 years who had recovered from COVID-19.

The chain employs TRBV19 and TRBJ1-1; no firm D call. Trimming shortened V by 5 bases and J by 4 bases, and 17 bases separated the two germline ends. This CDR3 contains 15 residues. Germline V gives CDR1 LNHDA, CDR2 SQIVND (reference sequence). The CDR3, as DNA: TGTGCCAGTAGTGTTACAGCTACGATTAGCACTGAAGCTTTCTTT. This gives the protein CASSVTATISTEAFF.

This clone has more than one count but fewer than ten. The V gene is TRBV6-2 or TRBV6-3, the J gene TRBJ1-5; a weak D match, TRBD1 (5 bases). The CDR3 length is 14 residues. Germline assignment: CDR1 MNHEY and CDR2 SVGEGT. V was cut by 3 bases and J by 7 bases, with 13 bases left in between. CDR3 loop: CASSYRQGLQPQHF. The CDR3 nucleotides are TGTGCCAGCAGTTATCGCCAGGGCCTCCAGCCCCAGCATTTT.

The rearrangement joins TRBV9 to TRBJ2-7; 9 bases match TRBD2. The trim removed 0 bases at V and 2 bases at J, leaving 3 bases unmatched. Germline V lookup: CDR1 SGDLS, CDR2 YYNGEE. CDR3 length: 15 amino acids. The CDR3 DNA follows: TGTGCCAGCAGCGTAGCGGTAGCGGGGGCCTACGAGCAGTACTTC. Protein product: CASSVAVAGAYEQYF. Full variable domain (remainder filled in from reference TRBV9 and TRBJ2-7): DSGVTQTPKHLITATGQRVTLRCSPRSGDLSVYWYQQSLDQGLQFLIQYYNGEERAKGNILERFSAQQFPDLHSELNLSSLELGDSALYFCASSVAVAGAYEQYFGPGTRLTVT.

The J gene is TRBJ2-2, the V gene TRBV5-1; 9 bases are a match to TRBD2. Germline CDR1 SGHRS, CDR2 YFSETQ. The V and J ends lost 4 bases and 0 bases, in that order; junction bases with no gene match: 7. This CDR3 contains 17 residues. The CDR3 bases are TGCGCCAGCAGCCAACGTAGCGGGGGCGCGAACACCGGGGAGCTGTTTTTT. Translated, it gives CASSQRSGGANTGELFF.

V gene TRBV15 combines with J gene TRBJ1-3, with TRBD1 as a possible D gene (5 bases). CDR1 and CDR2 from the germline V gene are LNHNV and YYDKDF (reference sequence). This CDR3 spans 15 amino acids. V dropped 6 bases and J dropped 2 bases, with 14 bases sitting between them. As DNA, the CDR3 is TGTGCCACCAGGGCCGTCCGGGGGGCTGGAAACACCATATATTTT. As protein: CATRAVRGAGNTIYF.

This chain uses TRBV18 with TRBJ1-6; a weak D match, TRBD1 (5 bases). Looked up from germline, CDR1 is KGHSH and CDR2 is LQKENI. There are 12 residues in the CDR3. V was pared by 6 bases and J by 10 bases, with 10 bases between. CDR3 coding DNA: TGTGCCAGCTCGGGACGGGGGTCACCCCTCCACTTT. This translates into CASSGRGSPLHF.